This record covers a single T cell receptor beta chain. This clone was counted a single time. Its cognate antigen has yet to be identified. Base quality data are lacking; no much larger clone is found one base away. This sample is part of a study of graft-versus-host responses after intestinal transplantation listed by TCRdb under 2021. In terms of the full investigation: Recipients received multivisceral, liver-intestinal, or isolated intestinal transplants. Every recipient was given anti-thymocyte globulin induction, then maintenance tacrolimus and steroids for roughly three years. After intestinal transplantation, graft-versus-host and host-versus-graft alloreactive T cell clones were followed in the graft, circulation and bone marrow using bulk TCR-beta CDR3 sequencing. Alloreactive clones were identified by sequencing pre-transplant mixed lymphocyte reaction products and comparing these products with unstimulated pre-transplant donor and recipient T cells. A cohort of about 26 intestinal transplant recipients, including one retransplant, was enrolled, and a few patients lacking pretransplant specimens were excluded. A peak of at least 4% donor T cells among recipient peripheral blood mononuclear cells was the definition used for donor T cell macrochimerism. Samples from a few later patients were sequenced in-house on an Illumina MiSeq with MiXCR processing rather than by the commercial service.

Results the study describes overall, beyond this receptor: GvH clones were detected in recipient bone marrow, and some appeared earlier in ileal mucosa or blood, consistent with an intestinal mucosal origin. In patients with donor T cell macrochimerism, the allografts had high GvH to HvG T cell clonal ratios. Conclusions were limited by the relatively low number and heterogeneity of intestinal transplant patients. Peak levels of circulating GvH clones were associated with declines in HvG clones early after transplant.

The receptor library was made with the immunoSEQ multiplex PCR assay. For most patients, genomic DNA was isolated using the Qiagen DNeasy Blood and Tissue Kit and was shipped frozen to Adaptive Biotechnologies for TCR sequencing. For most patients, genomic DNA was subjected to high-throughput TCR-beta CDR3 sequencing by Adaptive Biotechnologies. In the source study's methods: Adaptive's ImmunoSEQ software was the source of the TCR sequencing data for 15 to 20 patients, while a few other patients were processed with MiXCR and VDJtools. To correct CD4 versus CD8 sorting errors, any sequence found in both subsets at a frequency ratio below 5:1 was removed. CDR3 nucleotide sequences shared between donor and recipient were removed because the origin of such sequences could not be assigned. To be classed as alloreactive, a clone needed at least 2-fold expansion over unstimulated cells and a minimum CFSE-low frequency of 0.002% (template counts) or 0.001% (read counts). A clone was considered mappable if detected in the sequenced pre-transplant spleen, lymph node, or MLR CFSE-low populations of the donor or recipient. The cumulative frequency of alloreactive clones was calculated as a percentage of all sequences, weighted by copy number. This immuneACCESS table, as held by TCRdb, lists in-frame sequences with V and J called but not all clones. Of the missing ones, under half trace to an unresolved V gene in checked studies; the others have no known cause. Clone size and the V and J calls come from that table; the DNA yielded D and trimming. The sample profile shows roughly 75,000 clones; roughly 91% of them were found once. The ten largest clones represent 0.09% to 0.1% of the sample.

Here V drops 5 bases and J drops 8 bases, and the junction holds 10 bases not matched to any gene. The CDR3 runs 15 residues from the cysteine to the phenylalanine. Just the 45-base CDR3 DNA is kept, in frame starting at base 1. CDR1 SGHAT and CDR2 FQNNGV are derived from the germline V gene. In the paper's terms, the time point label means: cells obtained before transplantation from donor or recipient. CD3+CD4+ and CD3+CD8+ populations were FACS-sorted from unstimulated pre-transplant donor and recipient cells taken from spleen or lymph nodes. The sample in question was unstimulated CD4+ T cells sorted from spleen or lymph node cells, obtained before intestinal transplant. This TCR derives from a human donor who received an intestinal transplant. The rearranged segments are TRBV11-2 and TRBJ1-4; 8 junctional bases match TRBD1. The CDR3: CASSRGDRGREKLFF. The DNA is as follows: TGTGCCAGCAGCCGCGGTGACAGGGGAAGGGAAAAACTGTTTTTT.